This TCR beta chain was obtained from a study of T cell responses to AZD1222 COVID-19 vaccine. Whole-study context: The study pooled second doses at about 4 or about 12 weeks.

Worth noting for this clone: Its antigen is currently unknown.

Measured with immunoSEQ multiplex PCR; TCRdb has only the in-frame clones, and not every one. The data hold 85,000 to 95,000 clones, with around 90% observed a single time. The CDR3 is made up of 13 amino acids. Looked up from germline, CDR1 is SGHRS and CDR2 is YFSETQ. The V gene lost 3 bases and the J gene lost 5 bases, with 11 bases spanning the gap. Findings of the study overall: At baseline, just a handful of AZD1222 recipients tested seropositive.

This clonotype was obtained from an adult in good health. The sequences come from peripheral blood, collected on day 0 of AZD1222 vaccination. The chain recombines TRBV5-1 with TRBJ1-1; a possible D gene is TRBD1 (6 bases). The CDR3, as DNA: TGCGCCAGCAGCTCCAGGGGAGGGACTGAAGCTTTCTTT. Its translation is CASSSRGGTEAFF. Together with reference TRBV5-1 and TRBJ1-1, the CDR3 gives the full variable domain: KAGVTQTPRYLIKTRGQQVTLSCSPISGHRSVSWYQQTPGQGLQFLFEYFSETQRNKGNFPGRFSGRQFSNSRSEMNVSTLELGDSALYLCASSSRGGTEAFFGQGTRLTVV.